The present entry profiles one T cell receptor beta chain with its context. Antigen specificity is unknown. Time point specified: week 35, safety follow-up. The vaccine gave 300 ug of a 20-mer mutant IDH1 peptide subcutaneously per dose. The CDR3 totals 14 residues. The germline V and J ends were trimmed by 5 bases and 6 bases, with 13 bases remaining between them. Germline values: CDR1 SGHNT, CDR2 YENEEA. Only in-frame clones appear in the TCRdb table, and some are missing; sequencing was by immunoSEQ multiplex PCR. The sample carries roughly 60,000 clones, 81% recorded once. This record belongs to a study of a mutant IDH1 vaccine in newly diagnosed glioma. Whole-study context: Vaccine dosing followed radiotherapy by 4-6 weeks, or accompanied temozolomide cycles. Patients' prior therapy spanned radiotherapy, temozolomide, or both; most underwent both. The study held visit V12 at week 35 and visit V13 at week 47.

Study-wide findings and caveats: Pseudoprogression seemingly bore no relation to changes in top peripheral T cell clonotypes.

Sample: PBMCs, taken from a glioma patient whose treatment included an IDH1 peptide vaccine. The chain has TRBV11-3 and TRBJ2-2; D call uncertain. This sequence was found in a man aged 40-50 years with glioma. CDR3 loop: CASSGNLIPGELFF. The CDR3 coding sequence is TGTGCCAGCAGCGGAAATTTAATCCCCGGGGAGCTGTTTTTT.